The 24 T cell receptor beta chains listed next were all sequenced from one sample in a study of cytomegalovirus exposure and HLA in healthy donors. The PCR made use of 60 Vbeta and 13 Jbeta primers. The method was immunoSEQ multiplex PCR; TCRdb's version includes in-frame clones alone and lacks a portion of them. The data contain about 100,000 clones, about 74% of them seen just once; the ten biggest clones take up over 4%. Material for sequencing was PBMCs. These receptors were taken from a woman younger than 30 in good health and CMV-seropositive.

The J gene is TRBJ2-3, the V gene TRBV6-6; possibly TRBD2 for D (5 bases). V was cut by 11 bases and J by 1 base, with 13 bases left in between. This CDR3 region has 13 residues. Germline V CDR1 and CDR2: MNHNY, SVGAGI (reference sequence). CDR3 protein: CASAGLGTDTQYF. In DNA, the CDR3 is TGTGCCTCGGCGGGCCTTGGCACAGATACGCAGTATTTT.

This clone showed up just once. The genes are TRBV27 and TRBJ2-3; 9 nucleotides match TRBD2. V was clipped by 6 bases and J by 0 bases; unmatched bases: 7. This CDR3 region has 16 residues. Germline V gene sequence: CDR1 MNHEY, CDR2 SMNVEV (reference sequence). This CDR3 is CASSSRTSVSTDTQYF. For the CDR3, the DNA is TGTGCCAGCAGCTCCCGGACTAGCGTTAGCACAGATACGCAGTATTTT.

This clone showed up just a few times. CDR3 coding DNA: TGTGCCAGCAGGGAACTAGCGGGAGGGCCTTACGAGCAGTACTTC. It codes for CASRELAGGPYEQYF. This rearrangement joins TRBV6-6 to TRBJ2-7; 13 nucleotides match TRBD2. CDR1 and CDR2 from the germline V gene are MNHNY and SVGAGI (reference sequence). The CDR3 length is 15 residues. With V trimmed by 6 bases and J by 4 bases, 6 bases remained unmatched.

J is TRBJ2-1 and V is TRBV30; 7 positions agree with TRBD1. Trimming removed 1 base from V and 2 bases from J; junction bases left unmatched: 2. There are 14 residues in the CDR3. Germline lookup yields CDR1 GTSNPN and CDR2 SVGIG (reference sequence). CDR3 nucleotide sequence: TGTGCCTGGAGTGCAGGGGGACCCTACAATGAGCAGTTCTTC. Translating gives CAWSAGGPYNEQFF.

The V gene is TRBV7-3, the J gene TRBJ2-2; D gene unclear. With 3 bases removed from V and 6 bases from J, the gap between germline ends came to 8 bases. The length of the CDR3 is 13 residues. CDR1 and CDR2 (germline): SGHTA, FQGTGA. This CDR3 is CASSLGPSGELFF. CDR3 bases: TGTGCCAGCAGCTTGGGCCCGTCCGGGGAGCTGTTTTTT.

V and J are TRBV4-2 and TRBJ2-5, with TRBD2 identical over 12 bases. The germline V gene encodes CDR1 LGHNA and CDR2 YNFKEQ. This CDR3 region has 17 residues. V lost 3 bases to trimming and J lost 4 bases; unmatched junction nucleotides: 9. CDR3 sequence reads: CASSHSDTGLAGETQYF. As DNA, the CDR3 is TGTGCCAGCAGCCACTCCGACACGGGACTAGCGGGAGAGACCCAGTACTTC.

Written as DNA, the CDR3 is TGTGCCAGCAGCCCGAGACAGGGAGTGAGCAATCAGCCCCAGCATTTT. Protein: CASSPRQGVSNQPQHF. This sequence joins TRBV7-8 and TRBJ1-5; 7 bases map to TRBD1. The CDR3 extends over 16 amino acids. V dropped 5 bases and J dropped 1; count of bases not matched to a gene: 8. CDR1 and CDR2 (germline): SGHVS, FQNEAQ.

V gene TRBV4-1 combines with J gene TRBJ2-7, with 9 bases lining up with TRBD1. The CDR3 length is 17 residues. Germline V lookup: CDR1 MGHRA, CDR2 YSYEKL. After removal of 3 bases from V and 4 bases from J, the junction contained 13 bases not matched to a gene. This CDR3 is CASSHLPSGQGHYEQYF. CDR3 bases: TGCGCCAGCAGCCACCTTCCCTCGGGACAGGGACATTACGAGCAGTACTTC.

The chain couples TRBV11-2 to TRBJ2-5, with 8 bases that match TRBD2. This CDR3 comprises 14 residues. Germline CDR1 SGHAT, CDR2 FQNNGV. V was pared by 6 bases and J by 5 bases, with 8 bases of the junction left unmatched. This CDR3 is CASRSTSGRETQYF. In nucleotides, the CDR3 is TGTGCCAGCAGGTCCACTAGCGGTCGGGAGACCCAGTACTTC.

This clone was recorded only once. V gene TRBV28 combines with J gene TRBJ1-2; possibly TRBD1 for D (5 bases). The V and J ends lost 2 bases and 6 bases respectively, with 13 bases between them. This CDR3 is built from 14 residues. Germline CDR1 MDHEN, CDR2 SYDVKM. CDR3 nucleotide sequence: TGTGCCAGCAGTTTACGGGGGAAGTCCGATGGCTACACCTTC. This gives the protein CASSLRGKSDGYTF.

As DNA, the CDR3 is TGTGCCAGCAGCTTAGTTTTAACTTCAACCTACGAGCAGTACTTC. It yields the protein CASSLVLTSTYEQYF. The chain has TRBV7-9 and TRBJ2-7, with D hard to call. The V gene's germline CDR1 is SEHNR and CDR2 FQNEAQ (reference sequence). Trimming took 1 base from V and 2 from J, leaving 12 bases between them. This CDR3 comprises 15 residues.

This chain uses TRBV7-8 with TRBJ1-5; D unclear. CDR1 and CDR2 from the germline V gene are SGHVS and FQNEAQ. The CDR3 runs to 15 residues. V lost 5 bases and J 6 bases, leaving 17 bases between the germline ends. In DNA form, the CDR3 reads TGTGCCAGCAGCCCCGCCCGGGTAATTCGTCAGCCCCAGCATTTT. Translating it yields CASSPARVIRQPQHF.

The chain is built from TRBV2 and TRBJ2-1, with TRBD2 matching over 11 bases. V gave up 8 bases and J gave up 5 bases; unmatched junction bases: 8. The germline V gene has CDR1 SNHLY and CDR2 FYNNEI. The CDR3 spans 15 residues. CDR3 in DNA: TGTGCCAGCTTCCTAGCGGGAGGTTTCAACAATGAGCAGTTCTTC. Translating gives CASFLAGGFNNEQFF.

This clone was counted only a few times. This sequence joins TRBV4-3 and TRBJ2-1; no clear D. Looked up from germline, CDR1 is LGHNA and CDR2 is YSLEER. V was clipped by 0 bases and J by 0 bases, with 12 bases between them. The CDR3 extends over 17 amino acids. The CDR3 region is CASSQDVESSSYNEQFF. The CDR3 bases are TGCGCCAGCAGCCAAGATGTGGAGTCGAGCTCCTACAATGAGCAGTTCTTC.

The chain is built from TRBV5-6 and TRBJ2-2; 7 positions match TRBD1. The CDR3 totals 18 residues. The trim removed 3 bases at V and 0 bases at J, leaving 11 bases unmatched. Per the germline V gene, CDR1 is SGHDT and CDR2 is YYEEEE. Written as DNA, the CDR3 is TGTGCCAGCAGCTCCCTTGACAGGGTGACACCGAACACCGGGGAGCTGTTTTTT. Protein: CASSSLDRVTPNTGELFF.

V usage is TRBV30 and J usage is TRBJ2-7, with TRBD1 identical over 9 bases. Trimming at V came to 1 base and at J to 7 bases, leaving 5 bases not matched to a gene. This CDR3 has 13 residues. Germline values: CDR1 GTSNPN, CDR2 SVGIG (reference sequence). The CDR3 DNA reads as TGTGCCTGGAGTGCCGGGACAGGGCGGGAGCAGTACTTC. It specifies CAWSAGTGREQYF. Using reference TRBV30 and TRBJ2-7 for the parts outside the CDR3, the full variable domain is SQTIHQWPATLVQPVGSPLSLECTVEGTSNPNLYWYRQAAGRGLQLLFYSVGIGQISSEVPQNLSASRPQDRQFILSSKKLLLSDSGFYLCAWSAGTGREQYFGPGTRLTVT.

The rearrangement joins TRBV27 to TRBJ2-7; 7 nucleotides align to TRBD1. Germline values: CDR1 MNHEY, CDR2 SMNVEV (reference sequence). This CDR3 has 16 residues. The V segment lost 5 bases and the J segment 0 bases; nucleotides outside the gene matches: 10. CDR3 sequence: CASSRSSGTVSYEQYF. CDR3 nucleotides: TGTGCCAGCAGTCGAAGCTCAGGGACAGTCTCCTACGAGCAGTACTTC.

The CDR3 loop is CSAGEDTQYF. CDR3 DNA: TGCAGTGCCGGAGAAGATACGCAGTATTTT. The rearrangement links TRBV20-1 to TRBJ2-3; D ambiguous. Germline CDR1 DFQATT, CDR2 SNEGSKA (reference sequence). The CDR3 is 10 amino acids. The V end lost 6 bases, the J end lost 5 bases, and 6 bases lay between the germline ends.

The rearrangement links TRBV6-5 to TRBJ1-4; 8 bases agree with TRBD1. This CDR3 has 15 amino acids. The germline gives CDR1 MNHEY, CDR2 SVGAGI. Trimming removed 5 bases from V and 7 bases from J; junction bases left unmatched: 9. This CDR3 is CASSGQTGVFEKLFF. The CDR3 DNA reads as TGTGCCAGCAGTGGCCAGACAGGGGTTTTTGAAAAACTGTTTTTT.

This clone ranks as medium-sized. The chain recombines TRBV15 with TRBJ2-5, with 8 bases identical to TRBD2. Germline V gives CDR1 LNHNV, CDR2 YYDKDF (reference sequence). CDR3 length: 16 amino acids. J lost 2 bases, V lost 0 bases, and 5 bases had no gene match. The CDR3 here is CATSRDTLAAQETQYF. CDR3 sequence (DNA): TGTGCCACCAGCAGAGATACACTAGCGGCACAAGAGACCCAGTACTTC.

This clone has more than one count but fewer than ten. The rearrangement joins TRBV7-2 to TRBJ2-1; a weak D match, TRBD2 (5 bases). The CDR3 totals 13 residues. The V end lost 6 bases, the J end lost 8 bases, and 14 bases lay between the germline ends. Germline CDR1 SGHTA, CDR2 FQGNSA. CDR3 sequence (DNA): TGTGCCAGCAGTAAAACTAGGAAGGATGAGCAGTTCTTC. The encoded protein is CASSKTRKDEQFF. Full variable domain (outside the CDR3, taken from reference TRBV7-2 and TRBJ2-1): GAGVSQSPSNKVTEKGKDVELRCDPISGHTALYWYRQSLGQGLEFLIYFQGNSAPDKSGLPSDRFSAERTGGSVSTLTIQRTQQEDSAVYLCASSKTRKDEQFFGPGTRLTVL.

This clone was counted between two and nine times. This rearrangement joins TRBV29-1 to TRBJ1-1, with D possibly being TRBD1 (6 bases). With 5 bases removed from V and 0 bases from J, the gap between germline ends came to 10 bases. Germline V lookup: CDR1 SQVTM, CDR2 ANQGSEA. There are 13 residues in the CDR3. The CDR3 DNA reads TGCAGCGTTACAGGGTTTATGAACACTGAAGCTTTCTTT. Residues: CSVTGFMNTEAFF.

The V gene is TRBV6-1, the J gene TRBJ2-1; the match to TRBD2 covers 10 bases. The CDR3 has 15 residues. Trimming removed 7 bases from V and 10 bases from J; junction bases left unmatched: 13. CDR1 is MNHNS and CDR2 is SASEGT in the germline V gene. The chain's CDR3 is CASKEELAGAQEQFF. CDR3 DNA sequence: TGTGCCAGCAAAGAGGAGCTAGCGGGAGCGCAAGAGCAGTTCTTC.

This clone was counted a few times. The chain links TRBV5-1 to TRBJ1-4; tentatively, D is TRBD1 (6 bases). The CDR3 sequence is 16 residues long. Trimming shortened V by 6 bases and J by 7 bases, and 22 bases separated the two germline ends. The germline V gene has CDR1 SGHRS and CDR2 YFSETQ. CDR3 DNA: TGCGCCAGCACCCTCGGCCGGGGGGGCAATGTTGAAAAACTGTTTTTT. Translated: CASTLGRGGNVEKLFF.